This is a list of T cell receptor beta chains from one sample in a study of CD8 T cells in Susac syndrome. TCRdb ran MiXCR on the immunoSEQ multiplex PCR reads and lists one entry per CDR3 protein. The sample has about 84,000 distinct CDR3 sequences, 90% to 95% seen once. The sample was CD8+ T cells from PBMCs. These receptors were taken from a human donor in good health. Each CDR3 is given with its conserved first and last residue. Each record gives: D gene, V gene, J gene, clone size, CDR3 DNA, CDR3 protein. D genes are given only for firm matches. A clone size is listed for some rows: how often the clone was seen (once, few, many), or a class if it is expanded.

D: TRBD2
V: TRBV9
J: TRBJ2-3
size: -
DNA: TGTGCCAGCAGCGTAGGCCCAATAGCGGGGCGGACAGATACGCAGTATTTT
CDR3: CASSVGPIAGRTDTQYF

D: -
V: TRBV7-9
J: TRBJ1-1
size: -
DNA: TGTGCCAGCAGCCCAGGACAGCTGAACACTGAAGTTTTCTTT
CDR3: CASSPGQLNTEVFF

D: -
V: TRBV7-8
J: TRBJ1-1
size: -
DNA: TGTGCCAGCAGTTTTCTGGGCAAACCGAACACTGAAGCTTTCTTT
CDR3: CASSFLGKPNTEAFF

D: TRBD1
V: TRBV3-1
J: TRBJ2-7
size: -
DNA: TGTGCCAGCAGCCATCTCGCCGGGACAGCTAAATACGAGCAGTACTTC
CDR3: CASSHLAGTAKYEQYF

D: -
V: TRBV4-1
J: TRBJ2-1
size: once
DNA: TGCGCCAGCAGCCCACCGGGATATGAGCAGTTCTTC
CDR3: CASSPPGYEQFF

D: -
V: TRBV12-3/TRBV12-4
J: TRBJ2-7
size: -
DNA: TGTGCCAGCAGTTTATACAGGGCATACGAGCAGTACTTC
CDR3: CASSLYRAYEQYF

D: -
V: TRBV16
J: TRBJ1-5
size: -
DNA: TGTGCCAGCAACGCATTGGCCCGAAGCAATCAGCCCCAGCATTTT
CDR3: CASNALARSNQPQHF

D: TRBD1
V: TRBV6-2/TRBV6-3
J: TRBJ1-2
size: few
DNA: TGTGCCAGCAGTCCCGGGACAGGGAACTATGGCTACACCTTC
CDR3: CASSPGTGNYGYTF

D: -
V: TRBV19
J: TRBJ2-1
size: -
DNA: TGTGCCAGTAGTACGGGGGTCGGAGGGCCCAATGAGCAGTTCTTC
CDR3: CASSTGVGGPNEQFF

D: -
V: TRBV5-6
J: TRBJ1-1
size: -
DNA: TGTGCCAGCAGCTTCGGGGGCGATCCTGGAGCTTTCTTT
CDR3: CASSFGGDPGAFF

D: TRBD2
V: TRBV6-6
J: TRBJ2-1
size: -
DNA: TGTGCCAGCGGGTTAGCGGGGGCCTACAATGAGCAGTTCTTC
CDR3: CASGLAGAYNEQFF

D: -
V: TRBV12-3/TRBV12-4
J: TRBJ2-1
size: once
DNA: TGTGCCAGCAGTTTGGGGCTAGCGCTCAATGAGCAGTTCTTC
CDR3: CASSLGLALNEQFF

D: -
V: TRBV13
J: TRBJ2-3
size: -
DNA: TGTGCCAGCAGCCCGACAGGGGGCAAGCGGGGGGGATCAGCCGATACGCAGTATTTT
CDR3: CASSPTGGKRGGSADTQYF

D: TRBD1
V: TRBV30
J: TRBJ1-2
size: once
DNA: TGTGCCTGGAGTGCGACAGGGGCCTATGGCTACACCTTC
CDR3: CAWSATGAYGYTF

D: TRBD2
V: TRBV24-1
J: TRBJ2-7
size: -
DNA: TGTGCCACCAGTGGTGGGATTCCTAGCGGAGAGACCCTCTACGAGCAGTACTTC
CDR3: CATSGGIPSGETLYEQYF

D: -
V: TRBV9
J: TRBJ1-2
size: -
DNA: TGTGCCAGCAGCGAACAGGGAGGTAACTATGGCTACACCTTC
CDR3: CASSEQGGNYGYTF

D: -
V: TRBV7-3
J: TRBJ2-1
size: -
DNA: TGTGCCAGCAGCCCCGGGACAAATGTCTTCAATGAGCAGTTCTTC
CDR3: CASSPGTNVFNEQFF